The clone carrying this T cell receptor beta chain was observed many times. Antigen: not known. This specimen belongs to a study of post-analysis software for immune sequencing data. The overall study: Relapsing-remitting, secondary progressive and progressive-relapsing multiple sclerosis courses were included.

Prepared libraries of TCR beta cDNA carried unique molecular identifiers. Around 500,000 cDNA molecules were recovered from an input of roughly 0.95 to 11 million T cells. MiXCR, run by TCRdb on the PCR reads, gives a single entry per CDR3 protein. The sample lists roughly 200,000 distinct CDR3 sequences; 29% were seen once. The CDR3 is made up of 12 amino acids. V lost 3 bases and J 7 bases, leaving 7 bases between the germline ends. Findings and limits, study-wide: People with multiple sclerosis had a significantly lower normalized Chao1 diversity than controls did. In patients, TRBV5-6, TRBV5-1 and TRBV20-1 belonged to roughly five TRBV segments found more frequently than in controls. Strong same-batch co-clustering of samples appeared with F measure clustering.

Sample: blood. The TCR originated in a girl younger than 18 with multiple sclerosis. J is TRBJ2-1 and V is TRBV12-3 or TRBV12-4; D is undetermined. CDR3 protein: CASSFGPNEQFF. Here the CDR3 DNA reads TGTGCCAGCAGTTTTGGGCCGAATGAGCAGTTCTTC.